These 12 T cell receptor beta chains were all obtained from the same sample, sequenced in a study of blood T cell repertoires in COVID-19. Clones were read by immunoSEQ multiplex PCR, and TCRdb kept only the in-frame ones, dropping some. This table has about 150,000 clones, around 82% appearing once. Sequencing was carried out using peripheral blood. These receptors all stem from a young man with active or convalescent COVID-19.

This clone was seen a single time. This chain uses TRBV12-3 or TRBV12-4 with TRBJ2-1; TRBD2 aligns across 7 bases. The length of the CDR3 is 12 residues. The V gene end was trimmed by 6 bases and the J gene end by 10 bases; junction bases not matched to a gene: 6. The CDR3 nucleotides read TGTGCCAGCAGCCGCACTAGCGACGAGCAGTTCTTC. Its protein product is CASSRTSDEQFF.

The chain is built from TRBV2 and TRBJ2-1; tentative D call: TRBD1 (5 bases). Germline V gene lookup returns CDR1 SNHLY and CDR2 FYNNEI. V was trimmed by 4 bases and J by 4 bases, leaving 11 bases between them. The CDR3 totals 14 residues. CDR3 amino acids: CASSAGNSYNEQFF. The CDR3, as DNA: TGTGCCAGCAGTGCAGGGAACTCGTACAATGAGCAGTTCTTC.

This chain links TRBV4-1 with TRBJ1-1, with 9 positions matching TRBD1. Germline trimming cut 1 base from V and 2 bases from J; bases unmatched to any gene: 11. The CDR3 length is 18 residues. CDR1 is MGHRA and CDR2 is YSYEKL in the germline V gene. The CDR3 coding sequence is TGCGCCAGCAGCCAAGTGCAAAGGGGGACAGGGAGCAACACTGAAGCTTTCTTT. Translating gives CASSQVQRGTGSNTEAFF.

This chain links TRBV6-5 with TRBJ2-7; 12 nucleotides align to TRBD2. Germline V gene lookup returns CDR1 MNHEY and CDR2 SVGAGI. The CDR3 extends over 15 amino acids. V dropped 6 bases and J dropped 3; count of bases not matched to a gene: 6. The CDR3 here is CASRDGTSGFYEQYF. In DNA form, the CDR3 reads TGTGCCAGCAGGGATGGGACTAGCGGGTTCTACGAGCAGTACTTC.

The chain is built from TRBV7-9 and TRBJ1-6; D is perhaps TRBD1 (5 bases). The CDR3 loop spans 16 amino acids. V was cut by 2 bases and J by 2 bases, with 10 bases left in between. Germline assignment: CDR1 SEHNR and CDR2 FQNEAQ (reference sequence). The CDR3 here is CASSLRGGTYNSPLHF. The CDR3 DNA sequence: TGTGCCAGCAGCTTAAGGGGCGGCACCTATAATTCACCCCTCCACTTT.

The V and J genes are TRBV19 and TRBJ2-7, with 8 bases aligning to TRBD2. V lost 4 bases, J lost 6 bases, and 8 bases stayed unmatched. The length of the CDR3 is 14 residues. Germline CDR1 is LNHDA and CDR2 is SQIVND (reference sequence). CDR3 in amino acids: CASSTLSGTGEQYF. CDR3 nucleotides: TGTGCCAGTAGTACCCTTAGCGGGACGGGCGAGCAGTACTTC. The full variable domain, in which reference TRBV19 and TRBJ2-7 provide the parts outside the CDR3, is DGGITQSPKYLFRKEGQNVTLSCEQNLNHDAMYWYRQDPGQGLRLIYYSQIVNDFQKGDIAEGYSVSREKKESFPLTVTSAQKNPTAFYLCASSTLSGTGEQYFGPGTRLTVT.

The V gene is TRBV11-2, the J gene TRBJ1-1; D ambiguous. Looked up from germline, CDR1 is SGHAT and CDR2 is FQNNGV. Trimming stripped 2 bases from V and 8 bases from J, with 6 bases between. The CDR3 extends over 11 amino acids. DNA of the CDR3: TGTGCCAGCAGCTTACGGGAAGAAGCTTTCTTT. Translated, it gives CASSLREEAFF.

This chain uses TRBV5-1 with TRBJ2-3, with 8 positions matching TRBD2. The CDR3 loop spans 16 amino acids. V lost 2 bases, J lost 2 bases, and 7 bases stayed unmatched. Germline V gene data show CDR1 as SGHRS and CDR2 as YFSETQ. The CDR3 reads CASSFEAGDFTDTQYF. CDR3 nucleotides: TGCGCCAGCAGCTTTGAAGCGGGGGACTTCACAGATACGCAGTATTTT.

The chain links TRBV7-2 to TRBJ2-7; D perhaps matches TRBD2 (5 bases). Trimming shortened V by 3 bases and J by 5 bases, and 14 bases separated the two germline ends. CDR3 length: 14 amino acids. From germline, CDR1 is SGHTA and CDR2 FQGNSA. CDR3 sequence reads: CASSFSLVGDEQYF. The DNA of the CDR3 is TGTGCCAGCAGCTTTTCACTAGTGGGAGACGAGCAGTACTTC. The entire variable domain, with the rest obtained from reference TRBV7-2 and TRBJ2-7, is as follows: GAGVSQSPSNKVTEKGKDVELRCDPISGHTALYWYRQSLGQGLEFLIYFQGNSAPDKSGLPSDRFSAERTGGSVSTLTIQRTQQEDSAVYLCASSFSLVGDEQYFGPGTRLTVT.

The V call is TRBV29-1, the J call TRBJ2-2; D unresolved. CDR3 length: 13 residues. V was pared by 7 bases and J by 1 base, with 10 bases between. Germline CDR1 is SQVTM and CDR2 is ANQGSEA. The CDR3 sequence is CSASYGNTGELFF. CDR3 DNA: TGCAGCGCCAGTTATGGGAACACCGGGGAGCTGTTTTTT.

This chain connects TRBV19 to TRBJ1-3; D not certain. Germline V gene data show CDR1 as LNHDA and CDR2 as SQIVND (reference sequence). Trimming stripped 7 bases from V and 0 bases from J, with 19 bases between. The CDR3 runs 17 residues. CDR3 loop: CASMSSSTVRSGNTIYF. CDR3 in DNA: TGTGCCAGTATGTCGTCGTCCACGGTTCGCTCTGGAAACACCATATATTTT.

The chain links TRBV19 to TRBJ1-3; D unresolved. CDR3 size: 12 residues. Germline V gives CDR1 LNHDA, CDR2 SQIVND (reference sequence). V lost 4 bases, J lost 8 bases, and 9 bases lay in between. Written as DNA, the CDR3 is TGTGCCAGTAGTACGGAGGCGGACACCATATATTTT. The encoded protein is CASSTEADTIYF.